Below are 18 T cell receptor beta chains sequenced from a single sample in a study of monozygotic twins with inflammatory bowel disease. TCRdb re-called the 5' RACE reads; every CDR3 protein appears as one record, without DNA. The sample features some 300,000 distinct CDR3 sequences, with 5.6% in its top ten. Sequencing was carried out using blood. These receptors all come from a human donor with ulcerative colitis or Crohn's disease, or a healthy co-twin of an affected twin (not recorded which).

J is TRBJ2-1 and V is TRBV11-2; TCRdb picks TRBD2, but there is no DNA to check that call. The CDR3 is made up of 19 amino acids. The germline gives CDR1 SGHAT, CDR2 FQNNGV. The CDR3 here is CASSFGLAGLAHFDNEQFF.

The chain links TRBV20-1 to TRBJ1-4; with no DNA, the TCRdb D assignment of TRBD1 cannot be verified. Germline V CDR1 and CDR2: DFQATT, SNEGSKA (reference sequence). The CDR3 runs 14 residues. CDR3 amino acids: CSATKDRRGGKLFF.

The rearrangement links TRBV6-1 to TRBJ1-1. The CDR3 has 15 amino acids. CDR1 MNHNS and CDR2 SASEGT come from the germline V gene. The CDR3 reads CASSERRPRNTEAFF.

The chain couples TRBV2 to TRBJ2-7. Germline assignment: CDR1 SNHLY and CDR2 FYNNEI. The CDR3 contains 12 residues. The CDR3 loop reads CASSELDYEQYF.

V usage is TRBV12-3 or TRBV12-4 and J usage is TRBJ2-2; TCRdb's D call of TRBD1 is untestable without DNA. CDR3 length: 12 residues. The CDR3 loop reads CASTPNTGELFF.

The chain has TRBV6-5 and TRBJ2-2; TCRdb's D call of TRBD1 is untestable without DNA. There are 12 residues in the CDR3. The germline gives CDR1 MNHEY, CDR2 SVGAGI. The CDR3 loop is CATREGPGELFF.

The J gene is TRBJ2-5, the V gene TRBV3-1; TCRdb designates TRBD1, a call that cannot be tested without DNA. The germline CDR1 and CDR2 sequences are LGHDT and YNNKEL (reference sequence). The CDR3 sequence is 13 residues long. The CDR3 loop reads CAASRSGLETQYF.

The rearrangement links TRBV2 to TRBJ2-3; TCRdb proposes TRBD2, but this gene call is untestable without DNA. The CDR3 is made up of 14 amino acids. Germline CDR1 is SNHLY and CDR2 is FYNNEI. The CDR3 protein is CASSEGGSTDTQYF.

The chain joins TRBV6-2 or TRBV6-3 to TRBJ2-1; TCRdb's D gene call, TRBD2, goes unchecked for lack of DNA. CDR1 and CDR2 (germline): MNHEY, SVGEGT. The length of the CDR3 is 20 residues. The CDR3 reads CASRKLHITSGWSSYNEQFF.

The V and J genes are TRBV7-2 and TRBJ1-2; absent DNA, TCRdb's TRBD1 call cannot be checked. Germline CDR1 SGHTA, CDR2 FQGNSA. CDR3 length: 13 amino acids. CDR3 region: CASSLTGPRGYTF.

The V call is TRBV20-1, the J call TRBJ2-3; as DNA is missing, the TRBD2 call by TCRdb cannot be tested. CDR1 and CDR2 (germline): DFQATT, SNEGSKA (reference sequence). There are 14 residues in the CDR3. The CDR3 here is CSASAGASTDTQYF.

The chain has TRBV27 and TRBJ2-5; absent DNA, TCRdb's TRBD2 call cannot be checked. Germline CDR1 is MNHEY and CDR2 is SMNVEV (reference sequence). This CDR3 is built from 14 residues. CDR3: CASSLFPAQETQYF.

The rearrangement links TRBV18 to TRBJ1-4. The CDR3 has 15 amino acids. The germline CDR1 and CDR2 sequences are KGHSH and LQKENI. CDR3 sequence reads: CASSPPGVSNEKLFF.

The rearrangement links TRBV7-9 to TRBJ1-5; the TRBD1 assignment by TCRdb is unverifiable without DNA. Germline V gene sequence: CDR1 SEHNR, CDR2 FQNEAQ (reference sequence). CDR3 length: 16 residues. CDR3: CASSLGDRALNQPQHF.

The chain couples TRBV6-2 or TRBV6-3 to TRBJ2-1; TCRdb proposes TRBD2, but this gene call is untestable without DNA. Germline values: CDR1 MNHEY, CDR2 SVGEGT. This CDR3 is built from 16 residues. The CDR3 sequence: CASGLAGVEPYNEQFF.

This sequence joins TRBV6-5 and TRBJ2-3; the D call of TRBD1 rests on TCRdb alone, since no DNA is present to check it. Germline loops: CDR1 MNHEY, CDR2 SVGAGI. The CDR3 runs 18 residues. The chain's CDR3 is CASIRGGTGTGVADTQYF.

The V call is TRBV20-1, the J call TRBJ2-3. This CDR3 spans 13 amino acids. The V gene's germline CDR1 is DFQATT and CDR2 SNEGSKA (reference sequence). This chain's CDR3 is CSAIEISTDTQYF.

V is TRBV20-1 and J is TRBJ1-4; TCRdb reports TRBD1, a call that lacks DNA to check it against. From germline, CDR1 is DFQATT and CDR2 SNEGSKA (reference sequence). The CDR3 loop spans 15 amino acids. CDR3 residues: CSARGDRVANEKLFF.